The next 24 T cell receptor beta chains were all read from a single sample in a study of T cell responses to AZD1222 COVID-19 vaccine. The repertoire was sequenced with immunoSEQ multiplex PCR; TCRdb's copy has only in-frame clones and lacks some. The sample includes about 76,000 clones, over 75% seen only once; the top ten take approximately 11%. The material was peripheral blood, obtained on day 0 of AZD1222 vaccination. The receptor source for this set is an adult in good health.

The chain combines TRBV7-9 with TRBJ1-5, with D hard to call. V shed 0 bases and J shed 3 bases, with 6 bases lying between them. The CDR3 consists of 14 residues. Per the germline V gene, CDR1 is SEHNR and CDR2 is FQNEAQ (reference sequence). The CDR3 DNA reads as TGTGCCAGCAGCTTAGCGGGAGACAATCAGCCCCAGCATTTT. It translates to CASSLAGDNQPQHF.

The CDR3: CASSIGHTGELFF. The CDR3 DNA sequence: TGTGCCAGTAGTATTGGGCACACCGGGGAGCTGTTTTTT. This chain joins TRBV19 and TRBJ2-2; no firm D call. Trimming shortened V by 3 bases and J by 3 bases, and 5 bases separated the two germline ends. Germline assignment: CDR1 LNHDA and CDR2 SQIVND (reference sequence). The CDR3 sequence is 13 residues long.

This clone was seen a single time. The chain has TRBV7-3 and TRBJ2-1; D might be TRBD1 (6 bases). The germline V gene has CDR1 SGHTA and CDR2 FQGTGA. The V end lost 3 bases, the J end lost 7 bases, and 16 bases lay between the germline ends. The CDR3 totals 15 residues. The CDR3 is CASSLDSLLGNEQFF. In DNA, the CDR3 is TGTGCCAGCAGCTTGGACAGTCTTCTAGGGAATGAGCAGTTCTTC.

The chain uses TRBV19 and TRBJ1-6; 8 bases are a match to TRBD1. CDR1 is LNHDA and CDR2 is SQIVND in the germline V gene (reference sequence). The V and J ends lost 6 bases and 9 bases, in that order; junction bases with no gene match: 10. CDR3 length: 15 amino acids. The CDR3: CASSARQGAGSPLHF. The CDR3 nucleotides are TGTGCCAGTAGCGCGAGGCAGGGGGCAGGTTCACCCCTCCACTTT.

The chain couples TRBV6-1 to TRBJ1-2; D is unresolved. V lost 3 bases to trimming and J lost 5 bases, with 19 bases between them. Looked up from germline, CDR1 is MNHNS and CDR2 is SASEGT. CDR3 length: 16 residues. CDR3: CASSDPSRSHGYGYTF. CDR3 coding DNA: TGTGCCAGCAGTGATCCTTCCAGATCCCACGGGTATGGCTACACCTTC.

The sample holds a few counts of this clone. This chain uses TRBV2 with TRBJ1-2, with D perhaps matching TRBD1 (6 bases). The V gene lost 6 bases and the J gene lost 9 bases, with 14 bases spanning the gap. This CDR3 region has 12 residues. Germline V gives CDR1 SNHLY, CDR2 FYNNEI. CDR3 nucleotide sequence: TGTGCCAGCAGGTACAGGGAGTTGCGCTACACCTTC. It is translated as CASRYRELRYTF.

On this clone: An end of the junction differs from the germline gene, which may be a read error. The identical CDR3 is also encoded by other nucleotide sequences in the sample. J is TRBJ1-1 and V is TRBV28; no reliable D call. CDR3 size: 13 residues. Germline V gives CDR1 MDHEN, CDR2 SYDVKM. The DNA for the CDR3 is TGTGCCAGCAGTTTTGAAGAGAACACTGAGGCTTTCTTT. This translates into CASSFEENTEAFF.

The chain combines TRBV15 with TRBJ1-2; D is perhaps TRBD1 (5 bases). Per germline, CDR1 LNHNV and CDR2 YYDKDF (reference sequence). The V and J ends lost 1 base and 3 bases respectively, with 12 bases between them. The CDR3 extends over 15 amino acids. Written as DNA, the CDR3 is TGTGCCACCAGCAGAGGGGTGACAGTGGACTATGGCTACACCTTC. Translating it yields CATSRGVTVDYGYTF.

V and J are TRBV7-9 and TRBJ1-5; tentatively, D is TRBD1 (5 bases). Trimming left V 2 bases short and J 9 bases short, with 11 bases between. The CDR3 length is 13 residues. Germline V gives CDR1 SEHNR, CDR2 FQNEAQ (reference sequence). Written as DNA, the CDR3 is TGTGCCAGCAGCTTACAGGGAGGGGTGCCCCAGCATTTT. Its translation: CASSLQGGVPQHF.

J is TRBJ1-5 and V is TRBV27; no clear D gene. This CDR3 spans 12 amino acids. Trimming removed 6 bases at V and 2 bases at J, with 5 bases between. Per germline, CDR1 MNHEY and CDR2 SMNVEV (reference sequence). Here the CDR3 DNA reads TGTGCCAGCAGGGCGGGCAATCAGCCCCAGCATTTT. Translation: CASRAGNQPQHF.

J is TRBJ2-7 and V is TRBV15; a weak D match, TRBD2 (6 bases). The CDR3 contains 15 residues. Germline CDR1 and CDR2: LNHNV and YYDKDF (reference sequence). Trimming removed 5 bases from V and 5 bases from J, with 19 bases in between. The CDR3 protein is CATSGSLALFHEQYV. CDR3 nucleotides: TGTGCCACCAGCGGGAGTCTAGCGTTGTTCCACGAGCAGTACGTC.

J is TRBJ2-7 and V is TRBV7-9; tentative D call: TRBD2 (5 bases). The CDR3 loop spans 14 amino acids. V shed 6 bases and J shed 3 bases, with 15 bases lying between them. The germline CDR1 and CDR2 sequences are SEHNR and FQNEAQ (reference sequence). The CDR3, as DNA: TGTGCCAGCAGTAAAGGGAGACTGAACTACGAGCAGTACTTC. Encoded protein: CASSKGRLNYEQYF.

In this sample, this clone turned up a few times. The genes are TRBV19 and TRBJ1-3, with 11 bases aligning to TRBD1. V gave up 7 bases and J gave up 4 bases; unmatched junction bases: 15. The CDR3 runs 18 residues. Germline CDR1 reads LNHDA; CDR2 reads SQIVND (reference sequence). CDR3 residues: CASNLGRTGGRVGNTIYF. The CDR3 nucleotides are TGTGCCAGTAACCTCGGACGGACAGGGGGCCGTGTAGGAAACACCATATATTTT.

The chain has TRBV6-5 and TRBJ2-1; weak D call: TRBD1 (8 bases). The CDR3 is 16 amino acids. Germline-derived CDR1 and CDR2 are MNHEY and SVGAGI. V was trimmed by 1 base and J by 5 bases, leaving 15 bases between them. CDR3 DNA sequence: TGTGCCAGCAGTTACTTACAGGGGGGGACCGACAATGAGCAGTTCTTC. Residues: CASSYLQGGTDNEQFF.

V is TRBV2 and J is TRBJ2-4; 7 bases match TRBD2. Germline values: CDR1 SNHLY, CDR2 FYNNEI. The J segment lost 8 bases and the V segment lost 6 bases, leaving 10 bases of the junction unmatched. CDR3 size: 14 residues. The CDR3 nucleotides read TGTGCCAGCAGCGAGGGAGGGATCCAAGACATTCAGTACTTC. It is translated as CASSEGGIQDIQYF.

This chain joins TRBV7-9 and TRBJ2-7; 7 bases map to TRBD1. This CDR3 is built from 12 residues. Germline V gives CDR1 SEHNR, CDR2 FQNEAQ (reference sequence). The V and J ends lost 4 bases and 8 bases, in that order; junction bases with no gene match: 5. This CDR3 reads CASSSPGQKQYF. The CDR3 DNA sequence: TGTGCCAGCAGCTCTCCGGGACAGAAGCAGTACTTC. Using reference TRBV7-9 and TRBJ2-7 for the parts outside the CDR3, the full variable domain is DTGVSQNPRHKITKRGQNVTFRCDPISEHNRLYWYRQTLGQGPEFLTYFQNEAQLEKSRLLSDRFSAERPKGSFSTLEIQRTEQGDSAMYLCASSSPGQKQYFGPGTRLTVT.

J is TRBJ2-3 and V is TRBV6-4, with 7 bases fitting TRBD1. The CDR3 spans 14 residues. From germline, CDR1 is MRHNA and CDR2 SNTAGT. V lost 3 bases to trimming and J lost 3 bases; unmatched junction nucleotides: 3. CDR3 in amino acids: CASSEGGETDTQYF. CDR3 nucleotides: TGTGCCAGCAGTGAAGGGGGCGAGACAGATACGCAGTATTTT.

V and J are TRBV19 and TRBJ1-6; no clear D gene. V lost 5 bases and J lost 3, with 5 bases in between. This CDR3 is built from 13 residues. Germline values: CDR1 LNHDA, CDR2 SQIVND (reference sequence). CDR3 residues: CASSPGYNSPLHF. CDR3 sequence (DNA): TGTGCCAGTAGTCCGGGCTATAATTCACCCCTCCACTTT. The complete variable domain, with remaining parts taken from reference TRBV19 and TRBJ1-6, reads DGGITQSPKYLFRKEGQNVTLSCEQNLNHDAMYWYRQDPGQGLRLIYYSQIVNDFQKGDIAEGYSVSREKKESFPLTVTSAQKNPTAFYLCASSPGYNSPLHFGNGTRLTVT.

V usage is TRBV5-8 and J usage is TRBJ1-2; D is perhaps TRBD1 (6 bases). CDR1 and CDR2 from the germline V gene are SGHTS and YDEGEE. Trimming took 4 bases from V and 8 from J, leaving 21 bases between them. CDR3 size: 15 residues. The CDR3 spells CASSADTGGAWGYTF. CDR3 coding DNA: TGTGCCAGCAGCGCCGATACGGGGGGCGCTTGGGGCTACACCTTC.

This clone appeared once. V and J are TRBV11-2 and TRBJ2-5; 7 bases fit TRBD1. V lost 5 bases, J lost 2 bases, and 2 bases stayed unmatched. The CDR3 is 13 amino acids. CDR1 and CDR2 from the germline V gene are SGHAT and FQNNGV. In nucleotides, the CDR3 is TGTGCCAGCAGCATGGGACAGCAAGAGACCCAGTACTTC. Translating it yields CASSMGQQETQYF.

CDR3 nucleotide sequence: TGTGCCAGCAGTTACGAGGCGGGAGTGTACAATGAGCAGTTCTTC. Amino acid sequence: CASSYEAGVYNEQFF. The rearrangement joins TRBV6-2 or TRBV6-3 to TRBJ2-1; TRBD2 matches 7 bases. The CDR3 loop spans 15 amino acids. Trimming cost V 2 bases and J 4 bases; bases outside gene matches: 5. Per the germline V gene, CDR1 is MNHEY and CDR2 is SVGEGT.

This clone was seen once. The genes are TRBV11-2 and TRBJ2-1; D gene uncertain. This CDR3 is 14 amino acids long. The germline CDR1 and CDR2 sequences are SGHAT and FQNNGV. The V gene lost 2 bases and the J gene lost 5 bases, with 10 bases spanning the gap. CDR3 region: CASSLSGWNNEQFF. The CDR3 region has the DNA TGTGCCAGCAGCTTATCCGGCTGGAACAATGAGCAGTTCTTC.

This clone was seen just once. The chain joins TRBV18 to TRBJ2-3; 8 positions agree with TRBD2. Trimming cost V 7 bases and J 0 bases; bases outside gene matches: 9. The CDR3 runs 16 residues. The V gene's germline CDR1 is KGHSH and CDR2 LQKENI. The CDR3 DNA follows: TGTGCCAGCTTCCGCCCCCCGGGAGGGAGCACAGATACGCAGTATTTT. Amino acids: CASFRPPGGSTDTQYF.

The chain combines TRBV29-1 with TRBJ2-7; no definite D call. Per germline, CDR1 SQVTM and CDR2 ANQGSEA. The CDR3 runs to 12 residues. V lost 4 bases, J lost 4 bases, and 11 bases lay in between. CDR3 in amino acids: CSVGASGYEQYF. The DNA of the CDR3 is TGCAGCGTTGGGGCTAGTGGGTACGAGCAGTACTTC.